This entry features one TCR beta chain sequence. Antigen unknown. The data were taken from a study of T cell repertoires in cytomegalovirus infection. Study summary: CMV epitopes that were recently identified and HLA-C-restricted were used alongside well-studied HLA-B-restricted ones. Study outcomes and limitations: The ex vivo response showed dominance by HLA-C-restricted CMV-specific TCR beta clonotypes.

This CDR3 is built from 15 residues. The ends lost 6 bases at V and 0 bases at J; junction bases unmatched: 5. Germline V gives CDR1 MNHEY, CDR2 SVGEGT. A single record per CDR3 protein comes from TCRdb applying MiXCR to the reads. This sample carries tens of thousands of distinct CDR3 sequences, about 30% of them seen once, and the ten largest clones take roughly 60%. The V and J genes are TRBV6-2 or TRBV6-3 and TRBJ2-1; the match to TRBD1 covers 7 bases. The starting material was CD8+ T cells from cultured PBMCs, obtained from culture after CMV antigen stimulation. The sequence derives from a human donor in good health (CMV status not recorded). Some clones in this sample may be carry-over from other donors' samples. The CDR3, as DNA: TGTGCCAGCAGCATAGAGGGGGCCTCCTACAATGAGCAGTTCTTC. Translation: CASSIEGASYNEQFF.